This TCR beta chain was identified in a study of T cell changes during pregnancy in multiple sclerosis (dated by TCRdb to the late 2010s). Notes on the research overall: The study examined how the T cell repertoire changed over the course of pregnancy in women with multiple sclerosis.

The CDR3 numbers 16 residues from cysteine through phenylalanine. CDR3 DNA only is kept here, 48 bases in frame from base 1. Germline trimming: 6 bases from V, 8 bases from J; junction bases outside gene matches: 12. The germline V gene (reference sequence) gives CDR1 as MNHNY and CDR2 as SVGAGI. Concerning this clone itself: Its antigen is still unknown. No quality values exist for individual bases; no much larger clone is one base distant.

Library preparation used the immunoSEQ multiplex PCR assay. Not all clones reach the TCRdb copy of this immuneACCESS table, which keeps in-frame sequences only. Checked studies attribute under half of the gap to unresolved V genes and leave the rest unexplained. For this sample the table gives about 110,000 clones, of which about nine tenths were detected only once. The top ten hold 1.5% to 2% of the sample. Material: peripheral blood, obtained after pregnancy. The rearranged chain carries TRBV6-6 and TRBJ2-3; TRBD2 lines up with 12 middle nucleotides. The sequence derives from a female donor with multiple sclerosis, enrolled in a pregnancy study. The CDR3 region: CASRASSGRGRGTQYF. The sequenced DNA is TGTGCCAGCAGGGCTTCTAGCGGGAGGGGGAGGGGTACGCAGTATTTT.